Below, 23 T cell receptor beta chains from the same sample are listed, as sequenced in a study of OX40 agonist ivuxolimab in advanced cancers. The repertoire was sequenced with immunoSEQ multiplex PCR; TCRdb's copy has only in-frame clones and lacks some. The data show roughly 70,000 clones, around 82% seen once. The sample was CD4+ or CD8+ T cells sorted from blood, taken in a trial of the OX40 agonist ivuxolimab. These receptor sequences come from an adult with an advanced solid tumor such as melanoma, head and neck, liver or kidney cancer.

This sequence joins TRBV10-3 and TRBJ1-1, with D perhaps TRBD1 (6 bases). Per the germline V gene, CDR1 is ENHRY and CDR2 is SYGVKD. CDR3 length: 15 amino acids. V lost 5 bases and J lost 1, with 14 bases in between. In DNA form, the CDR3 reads TGTGCCATCAGTCCTGCGTCAGGGGCGAACACTGAAGCTTTCTTT. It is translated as CAISPASGANTEAFF.

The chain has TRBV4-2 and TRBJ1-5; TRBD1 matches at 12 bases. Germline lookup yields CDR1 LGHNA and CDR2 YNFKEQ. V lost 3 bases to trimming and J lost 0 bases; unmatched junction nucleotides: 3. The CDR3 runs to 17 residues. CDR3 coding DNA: TGTGCCAGCAGCCAGGGACAGGGGGCCACTAGCAATCAGCCCCAGCATTTT. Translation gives CASSQGQGATSNQPQHF.

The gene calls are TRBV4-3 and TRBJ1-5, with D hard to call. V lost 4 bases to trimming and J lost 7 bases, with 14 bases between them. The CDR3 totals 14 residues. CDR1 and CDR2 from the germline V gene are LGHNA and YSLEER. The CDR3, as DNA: TGCGCCAGCAGCCTGGGTGTGGGGATACAGCCCCAGCATTTT. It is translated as CASSLGVGIQPQHF.

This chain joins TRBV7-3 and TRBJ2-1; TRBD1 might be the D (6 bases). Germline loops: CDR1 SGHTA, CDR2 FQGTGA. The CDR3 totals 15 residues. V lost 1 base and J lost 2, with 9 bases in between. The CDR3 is CASSLSEGAYNEQFF. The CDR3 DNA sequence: TGTGCCAGCAGCTTAAGCGAGGGGGCCTACAATGAGCAGTTCTTC. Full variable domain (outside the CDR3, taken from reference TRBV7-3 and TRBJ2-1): GAGVSQTPSNKVTEKGKYVELRCDPISGHTALYWYRQSLGQGPEFLIYFQGTGAADDSGLPNDRFFAVRPEGSVSTLKIQRTERGDSAVYLCASSLSEGAYNEQFFGPGTRLTVL.

CDR3 sequence (DNA): TGTGCCAGCAGTTTACAGGTGGGCTCTGGAAACACCATATATTTT. Translated: CASSLQVGSGNTIYF. V is TRBV28 and J is TRBJ1-3, with D uncertain. The CDR3 sequence is 15 residues long. In germline, CDR1 is MDHEN, CDR2 SYDVKM. The germline V and J ends were trimmed by 2 bases and 0 bases, with 8 bases remaining between them.

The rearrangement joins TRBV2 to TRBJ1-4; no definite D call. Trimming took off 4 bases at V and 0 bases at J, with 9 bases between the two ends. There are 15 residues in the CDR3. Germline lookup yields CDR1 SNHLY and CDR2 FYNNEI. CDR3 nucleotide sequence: TGTGCCAGCAGTGCCTTCACTACAACTAATGAAAAACTGTTTTTT. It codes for CASSAFTTTNEKLFF.

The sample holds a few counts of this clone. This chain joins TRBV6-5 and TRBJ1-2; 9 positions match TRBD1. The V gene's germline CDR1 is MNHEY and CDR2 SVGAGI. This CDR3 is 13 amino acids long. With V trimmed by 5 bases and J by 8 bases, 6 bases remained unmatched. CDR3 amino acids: CASSRDREGGYTF. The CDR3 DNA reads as TGTGCCAGCAGTCGGGACAGGGAGGGAGGCTACACCTTC.

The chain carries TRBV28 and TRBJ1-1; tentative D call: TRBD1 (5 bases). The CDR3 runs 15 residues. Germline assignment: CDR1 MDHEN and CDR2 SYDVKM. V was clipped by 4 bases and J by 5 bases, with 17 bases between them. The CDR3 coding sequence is TGTGCCAGCAGTTCAATTAAAATAAGGGGTACTGAAGCTTTCTTT. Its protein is CASSSIKIRGTEAFF.

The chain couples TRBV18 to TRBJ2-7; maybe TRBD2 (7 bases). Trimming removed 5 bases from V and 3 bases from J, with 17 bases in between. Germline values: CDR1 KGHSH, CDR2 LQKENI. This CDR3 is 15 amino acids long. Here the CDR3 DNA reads TGTGCCAGCTCAGCTTCGACTAGCAGGGGCTACGAGCAGTACTTC. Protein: CASSASTSRGYEQYF.

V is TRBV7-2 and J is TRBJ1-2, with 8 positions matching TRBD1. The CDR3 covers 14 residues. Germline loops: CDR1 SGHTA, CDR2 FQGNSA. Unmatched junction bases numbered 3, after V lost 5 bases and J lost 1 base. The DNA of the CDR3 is TGTGCCAGCAGCCGGGACAGGAGTAACTATGGCTACACCTTC. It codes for CASSRDRSNYGYTF.

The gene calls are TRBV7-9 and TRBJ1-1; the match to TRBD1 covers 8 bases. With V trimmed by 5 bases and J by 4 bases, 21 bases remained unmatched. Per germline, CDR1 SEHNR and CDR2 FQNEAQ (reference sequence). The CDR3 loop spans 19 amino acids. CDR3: CASSPDRGKRGTGGTEAFF. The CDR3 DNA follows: TGTGCCAGCAGCCCTGACAGGGGTAAACGCGGAACTGGCGGCACTGAAGCTTTCTTT.

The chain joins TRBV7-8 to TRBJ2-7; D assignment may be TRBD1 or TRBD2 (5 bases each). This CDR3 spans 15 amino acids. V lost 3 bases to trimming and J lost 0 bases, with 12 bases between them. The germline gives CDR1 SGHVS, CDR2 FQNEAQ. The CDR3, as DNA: TGTGCCAGCAGCTTGGGACGGACGATCTCCTACGAGCAGTACTTC. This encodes CASSLGRTISYEQYF.

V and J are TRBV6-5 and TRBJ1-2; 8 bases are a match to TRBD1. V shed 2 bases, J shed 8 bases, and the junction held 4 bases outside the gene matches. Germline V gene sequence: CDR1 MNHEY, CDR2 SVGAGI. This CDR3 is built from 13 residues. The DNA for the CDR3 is TGTGCCAGCAGTTACCAGCAGGGGGCCGGCTACACCTTC. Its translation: CASSYQQGAGYTF.

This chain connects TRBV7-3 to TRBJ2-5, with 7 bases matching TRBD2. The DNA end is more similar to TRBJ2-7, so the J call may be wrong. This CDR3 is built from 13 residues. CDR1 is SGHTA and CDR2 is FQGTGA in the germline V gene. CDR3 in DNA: TGTGCCAGCAGCTTAAGCGGGGGAGGCGAGCAGTACTTC. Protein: CASSLSGGGEQYF.

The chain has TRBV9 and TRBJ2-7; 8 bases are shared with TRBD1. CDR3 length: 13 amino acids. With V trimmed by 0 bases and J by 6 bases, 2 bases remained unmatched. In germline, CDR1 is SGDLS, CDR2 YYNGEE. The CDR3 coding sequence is TGTGCCAGCAGCGTAGGGACAGGGATCGAGCAGTACTTC. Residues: CASSVGTGIEQYF.

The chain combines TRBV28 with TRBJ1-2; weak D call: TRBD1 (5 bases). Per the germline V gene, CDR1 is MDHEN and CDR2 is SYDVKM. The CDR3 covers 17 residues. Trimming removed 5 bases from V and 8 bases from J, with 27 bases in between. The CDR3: CASSPLYQGPKPSGYTF. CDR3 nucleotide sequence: TGTGCCAGCAGTCCACTATACCAGGGACCGAAGCCCTCAGGCTACACCTTC.

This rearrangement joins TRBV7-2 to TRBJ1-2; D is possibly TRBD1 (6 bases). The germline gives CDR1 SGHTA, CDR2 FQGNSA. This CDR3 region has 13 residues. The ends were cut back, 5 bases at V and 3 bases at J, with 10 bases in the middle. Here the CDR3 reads CASSATGYYGYTF. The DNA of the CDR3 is TGTGCCAGCAGCGCCACAGGGTACTATGGCTACACCTTC.

As DNA, the CDR3 is TGTGCCAGCAGCGCCTTCATCAGTGGAGGCTACACCTTC. It yields the protein CASSAFISGGYTF. V usage is TRBV7-2 and J usage is TRBJ1-2, with D unclear. Germline-derived CDR1 and CDR2 are SGHTA and FQGNSA. V lost 5 bases to trimming and J lost 8 bases, with 15 bases between them. The CDR3 has 13 residues.

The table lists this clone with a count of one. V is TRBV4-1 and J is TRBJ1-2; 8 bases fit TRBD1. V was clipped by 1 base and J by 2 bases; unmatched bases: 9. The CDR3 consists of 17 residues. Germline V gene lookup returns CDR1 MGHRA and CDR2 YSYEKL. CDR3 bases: TGCGCCAGCAGCCAAGCAACCCAGGGGGCTCTCAACTATGGCTACACCTTC. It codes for CASSQATQGALNYGYTF.

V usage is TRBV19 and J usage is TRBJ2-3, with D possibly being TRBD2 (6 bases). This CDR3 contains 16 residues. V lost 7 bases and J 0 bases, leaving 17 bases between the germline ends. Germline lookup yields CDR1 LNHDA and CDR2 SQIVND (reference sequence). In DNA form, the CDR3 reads TGTGCCAGTATCCCCAAGGCAGGGACTAGCACAGATACGCAGTATTTT. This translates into CASIPKAGTSTDTQYF.

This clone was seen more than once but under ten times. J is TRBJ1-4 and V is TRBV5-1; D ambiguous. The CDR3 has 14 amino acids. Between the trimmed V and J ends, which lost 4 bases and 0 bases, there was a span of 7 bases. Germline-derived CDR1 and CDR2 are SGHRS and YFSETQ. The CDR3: CASSATTTNEKLFF. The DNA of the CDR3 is TGCGCCAGCAGCGCAACCACAACTAATGAAAAACTGTTTTTT.

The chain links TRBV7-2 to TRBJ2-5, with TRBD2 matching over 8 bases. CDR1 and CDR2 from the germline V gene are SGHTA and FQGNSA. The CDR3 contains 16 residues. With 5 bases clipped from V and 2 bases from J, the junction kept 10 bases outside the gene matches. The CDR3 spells CASSPVGGGLQETQYF. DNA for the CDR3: TGTGCCAGCAGCCCGGTAGGCGGGGGGCTTCAAGAGACCCAGTACTTC.

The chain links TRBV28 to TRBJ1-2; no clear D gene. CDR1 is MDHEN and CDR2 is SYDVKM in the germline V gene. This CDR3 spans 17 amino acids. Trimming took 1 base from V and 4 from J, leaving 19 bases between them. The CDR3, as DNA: TGTGCCAGCAGTTTATTGGAGAGGACGCAGGTAGCCTATGGCTACACCTTC. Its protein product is CASSLLERTQVAYGYTF.